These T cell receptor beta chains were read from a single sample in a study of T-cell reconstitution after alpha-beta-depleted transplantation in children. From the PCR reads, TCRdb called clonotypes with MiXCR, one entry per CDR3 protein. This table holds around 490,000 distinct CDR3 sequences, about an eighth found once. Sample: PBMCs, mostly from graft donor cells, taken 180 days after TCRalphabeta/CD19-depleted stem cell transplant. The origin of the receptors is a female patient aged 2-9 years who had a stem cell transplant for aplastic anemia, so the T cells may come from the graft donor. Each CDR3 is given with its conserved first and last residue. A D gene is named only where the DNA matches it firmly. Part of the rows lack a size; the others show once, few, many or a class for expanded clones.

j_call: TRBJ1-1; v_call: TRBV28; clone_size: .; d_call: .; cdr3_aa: CASSPPGRNTEAFF; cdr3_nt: TGTGCCAGCAGTCCCCCGGGGAGGAACACTGAAGCTTTCTTT
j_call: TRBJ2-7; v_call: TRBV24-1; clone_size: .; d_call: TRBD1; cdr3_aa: CATSDPGTGAHEQYF; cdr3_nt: TGTGCCACCAGTGATCCCGGGACAGGGGCGCACGAGCAGTACTTC
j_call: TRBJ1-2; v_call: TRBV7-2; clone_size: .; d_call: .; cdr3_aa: CASSSRTALANYGYTF; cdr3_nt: TGTGCCAGCAGCTCGCGGACCGCGTTAGCTAACTATGGCTACACCTTC
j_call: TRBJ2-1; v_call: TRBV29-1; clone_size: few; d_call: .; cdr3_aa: CSVWGTDLSYNEQFF; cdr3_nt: TGCAGCGTTTGGGGCACCGACCTTTCCTACAATGAGCAGTTCTTC
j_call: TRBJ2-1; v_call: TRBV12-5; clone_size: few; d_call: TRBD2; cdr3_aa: CASGLASGPNEQFF; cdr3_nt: TGTGCTAGTGGTTTGGCTAGCGGGCCGAATGAGCAGTTCTTC
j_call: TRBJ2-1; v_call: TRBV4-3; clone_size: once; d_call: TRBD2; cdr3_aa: CASSHGLAGGPWNEQFF; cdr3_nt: TGCGCCAGCAGCCACGGGCTAGCGGGAGGGCCGTGGAATGAGCAGTTCTTC
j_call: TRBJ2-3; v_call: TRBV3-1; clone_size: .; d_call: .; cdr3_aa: CASSQNTGGRDF; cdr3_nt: TGTGCCAGCAGCCAAAATACCGGGGGTCGCGATTTT
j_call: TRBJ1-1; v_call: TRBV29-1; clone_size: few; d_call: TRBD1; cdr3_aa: CSVVEGQVNTEAFF; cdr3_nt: TGCAGCGTTGTTGAGGGACAGGTGAACACTGAAGCTTTCTTT
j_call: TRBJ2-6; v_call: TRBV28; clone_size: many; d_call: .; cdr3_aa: CASSSTWGAGANVLTF; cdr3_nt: TGTGCCAGCAGTTCCACTTGGGGCGCTGGGGCCAACGTCCTGACTTTC
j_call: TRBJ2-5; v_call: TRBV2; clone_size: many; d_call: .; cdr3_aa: CASSEGGGEETQYF; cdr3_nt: TGTGCCAGCAGTGAAGGCGGAGGCGAGGAGACCCAGTACTTC
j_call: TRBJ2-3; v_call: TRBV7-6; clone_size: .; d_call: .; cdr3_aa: CASSPRLAMSTDTQYF; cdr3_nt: TGTGCCAGCAGCCCACGGCTAGCGATGTCCACAGATACGCAGTATTTT
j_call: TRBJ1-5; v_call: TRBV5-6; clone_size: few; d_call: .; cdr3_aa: CASSLFAGAGNQPQHF; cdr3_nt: TGTGCCAGCAGCTTGTTTGCGGGGGCAGGTAATCAGCCCCAGCATTTT
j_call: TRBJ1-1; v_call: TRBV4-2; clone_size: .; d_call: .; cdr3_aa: CASSQGVGLENTEAFF; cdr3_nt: TGTGCCAGCAGCCAAGGTGTAGGACTCGAGAACACTGAAGCTTTCTTT
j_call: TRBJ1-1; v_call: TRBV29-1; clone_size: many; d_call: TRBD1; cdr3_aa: CSGGQGVGFGEAFF; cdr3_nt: TGCAGCGGGGGACAGGGGGTCGGTTTTGGTGAAGCTTTCTTT
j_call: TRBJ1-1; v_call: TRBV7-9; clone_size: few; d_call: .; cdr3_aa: CASSLPRVNTEAFF; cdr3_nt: TGTGCCAGCAGCCTTCCCAGGGTGAACACTGAAGCTTTCTTT
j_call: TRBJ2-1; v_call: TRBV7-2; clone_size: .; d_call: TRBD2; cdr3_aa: CASSLTSGRSWQFF; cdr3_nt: TGTGCCAGCAGCTTAACTAGCGGGAGATCGTGGCAGTTCTTC
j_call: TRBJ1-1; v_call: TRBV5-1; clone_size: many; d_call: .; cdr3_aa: CASSTGRPAEAFF; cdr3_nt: TGCGCCAGCAGCACTGGACGTCCGGCTGAAGCTTTCTTT
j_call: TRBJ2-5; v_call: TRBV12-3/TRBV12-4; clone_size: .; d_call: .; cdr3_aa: CASSPPTREETQYF; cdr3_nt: TGTGCCAGCAGCCCGCCCACCCGCGAAGAGACCCAGTACTTC
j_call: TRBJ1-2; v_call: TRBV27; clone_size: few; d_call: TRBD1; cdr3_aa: CASSLVYTGTGYYGYTF; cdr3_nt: TGTGCCAGCAGTTTAGTCTATACCGGGACAGGGTATTATGGCTACACCTTC
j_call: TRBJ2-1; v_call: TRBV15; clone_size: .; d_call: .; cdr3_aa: CATSRDALAYNERFF; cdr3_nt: TGTGCCACCAGCAGGGACGCACTAGCCTACAATGAGCGGTTCTTC
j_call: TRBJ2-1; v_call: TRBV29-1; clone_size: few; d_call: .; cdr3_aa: CSVGANYNEQFF; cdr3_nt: TGCAGCGTTGGGGCCAACTACAATGAGCAGTTCTTC
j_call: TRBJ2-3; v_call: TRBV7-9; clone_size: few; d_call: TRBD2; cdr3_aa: CASSPSGRMGDTQYF; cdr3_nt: TGTGCCAGCAGCCCAAGCGGGAGGATGGGAGATACGCAGTATTTT
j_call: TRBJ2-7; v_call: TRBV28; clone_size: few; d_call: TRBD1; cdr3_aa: CASEPGQGDEQYF; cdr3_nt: TGTGCCAGCGAACCGGGACAGGGCGACGAGCAGTACTTC
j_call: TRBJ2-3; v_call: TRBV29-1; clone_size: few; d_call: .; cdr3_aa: CSGHPSSTDTQYF; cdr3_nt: TGCAGCGGGCACCCCTCGAGCACAGATACGCAGTATTTT
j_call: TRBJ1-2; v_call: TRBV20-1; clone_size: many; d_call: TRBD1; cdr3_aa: CSAPGQPNYGYTF; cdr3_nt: TGCAGTGCACCGGGACAGCCTAACTATGGCTACACCTTC
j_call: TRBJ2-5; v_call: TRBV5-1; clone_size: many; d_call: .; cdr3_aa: CASSPDPGSQETQYF; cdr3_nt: TGCGCCAGCAGCCCGGACCCAGGGAGCCAAGAGACCCAGTACTTC
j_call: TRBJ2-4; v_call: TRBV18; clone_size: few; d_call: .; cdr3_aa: CASSPLKDVAKNIQYF; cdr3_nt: TGTGCCAGCTCACCACTAAAGGACGTCGCCAAAAACATTCAGTACTTC
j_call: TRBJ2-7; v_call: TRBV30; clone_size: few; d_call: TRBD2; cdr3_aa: CAWSTRLAGGSHEQYF; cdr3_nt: TGTGCCTGGAGCACCAGACTAGCGGGAGGATCCCACGAGCAGTACTTC
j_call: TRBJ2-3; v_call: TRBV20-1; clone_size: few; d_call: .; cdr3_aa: CSARDGVTDTQYF; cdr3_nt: TGCAGTGCTAGAGATGGGGTTACAGATACGCAGTATTTT
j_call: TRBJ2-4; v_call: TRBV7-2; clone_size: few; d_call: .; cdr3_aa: CASSLVTTLENIQYF; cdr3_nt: TGTGCCAGCAGCTTAGTGACGACCCTTGAAAACATTCAGTACTTC
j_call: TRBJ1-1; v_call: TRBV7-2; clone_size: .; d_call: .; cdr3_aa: CASSPGQQWMNTEAFF; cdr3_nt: TGTGCCAGCAGCCCCGGACAGCAGTGGATGAACACTGAAGCTTTCTTT
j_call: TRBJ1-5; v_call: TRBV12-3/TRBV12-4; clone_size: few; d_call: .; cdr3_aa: CASSLISYSSNQPQHF; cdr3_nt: TGTGCCAGCAGTTTAATCAGTTATTCAAGCAATCAGCCCCAGCATTTT
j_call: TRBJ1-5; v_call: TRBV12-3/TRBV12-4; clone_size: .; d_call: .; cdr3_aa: CASSLGRHNQPQHF; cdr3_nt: TGTGCCAGCAGTTTAGGACGGCACAATCAGCCCCAGCATTTT
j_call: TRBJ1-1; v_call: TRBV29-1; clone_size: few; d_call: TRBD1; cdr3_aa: CSVEGRGATEAFF; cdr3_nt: TGCAGCGTTGAGGGCAGGGGGGCGACTGAAGCTTTCTTT
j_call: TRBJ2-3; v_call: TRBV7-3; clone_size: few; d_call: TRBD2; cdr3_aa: CASSLTLAGAMDTQYF; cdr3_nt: TGTGCCAGCAGCTTAACCTTAGCGGGAGCGATGGATACGCAGTATTTT
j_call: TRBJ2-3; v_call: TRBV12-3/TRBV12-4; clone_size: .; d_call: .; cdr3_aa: CASSPRFTPTDTQYF; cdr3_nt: TGTGCCAGCAGCCCTCGGTTTACCCCCACAGATACGCAGTATTTT
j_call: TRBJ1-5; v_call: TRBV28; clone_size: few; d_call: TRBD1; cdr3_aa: CASNSGQGWFQPQHF; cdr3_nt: TGTGCCAGCAACTCGGGACAGGGGTGGTTTCAGCCCCAGCATTTT
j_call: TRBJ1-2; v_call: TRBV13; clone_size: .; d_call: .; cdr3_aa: CASSLKRF; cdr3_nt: TGTGCCAGCAGCTTAAAACGCTTC
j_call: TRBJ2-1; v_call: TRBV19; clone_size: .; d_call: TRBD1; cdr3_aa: CASSIRSWDRKRNEQFF; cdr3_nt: TGTGCCAGTAGTATAAGGTCCTGGGACAGGAAAAGGAATGAGCAGTTCTTC
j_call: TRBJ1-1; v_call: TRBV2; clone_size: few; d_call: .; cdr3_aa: CASSEAWGTNTEAFF; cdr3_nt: TGTGCCAGCAGTGAAGCGTGGGGGACCAACACTGAAGCTTTCTTT
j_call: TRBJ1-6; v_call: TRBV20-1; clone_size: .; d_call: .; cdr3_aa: CSASSRPSPLHF; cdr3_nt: TGCAGTGCTTCGTCTCGGCCTTCACCCCTCCACTTT
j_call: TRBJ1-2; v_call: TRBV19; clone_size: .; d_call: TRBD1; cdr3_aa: CASSPRGTYGYTF; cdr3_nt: TGTGCCAGTAGCCCCAGGGGGACCTATGGCTACACCTTC
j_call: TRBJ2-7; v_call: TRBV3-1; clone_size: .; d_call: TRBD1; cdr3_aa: CASSPRQGRTYEQYF; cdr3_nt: TGTGCCAGCAGCCCACGACAGGGAAGGACCTACGAGCAGTACTTC
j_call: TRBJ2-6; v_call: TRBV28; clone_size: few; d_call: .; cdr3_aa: CASSEQSGPLTGANVLTF; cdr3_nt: TGTGCCAGCAGTGAACAGTCAGGCCCCTTAACTGGGGCCAACGTCCTGACTTTC
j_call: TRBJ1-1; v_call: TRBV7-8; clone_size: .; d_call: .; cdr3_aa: CASSYLQGGYTEAFF; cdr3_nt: TGTGCCAGCAGCTACCTACAGGGTGGATACACTGAAGCTTTCTTT
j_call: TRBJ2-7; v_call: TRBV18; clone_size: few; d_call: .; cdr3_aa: CASSVGQPKYYEQYF; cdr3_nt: TGTGCCAGCTCCGTAGGGCAGCCTAAATACTACGAGCAGTACTTC
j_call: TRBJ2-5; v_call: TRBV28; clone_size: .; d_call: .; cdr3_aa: CASLAGKGTQYF; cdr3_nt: TGTGCCAGTTTGGCGGGGAAGGGGACCCAGTACTTC
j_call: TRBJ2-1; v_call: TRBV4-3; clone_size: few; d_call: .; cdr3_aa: CASSQEGSSYNEQFF; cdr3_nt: TGCGCCAGCAGCCAAGAGGGGAGCTCCTACAATGAGCAGTTCTTC
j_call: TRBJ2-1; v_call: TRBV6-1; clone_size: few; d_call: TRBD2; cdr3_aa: CASSSRLAGGRYNEQFF; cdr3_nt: TGTGCCAGCAGCTCTAGACTAGCGGGAGGAAGGTACAATGAGCAGTTCTTC
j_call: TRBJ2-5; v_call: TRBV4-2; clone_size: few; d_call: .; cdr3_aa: CASSQGGEREQETQYF; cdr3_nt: TGTGCCAGCAGCCAAGGTGGGGAGCGAGAGCAAGAGACCCAGTACTTC